This entry is about one TCR beta chain. Its antigen is unknown. The record originates from a study of shared clonotypes between healthy human individuals. Study findings and constraints: Clonotype sharing among the donors was expected to vary with sequencing depth. Among the subsets, naive ones generally showed larger estimated richness than memory ones.

All of the donors resided in Nashville, Tennessee, and each was a Caucasian adult. Subsets obtained from CD4+ cells comprised CD45RA+ naive and CD45RA-negative memory cells. Libraries were prepared by immunoSEQ multiplex PCR; TCRdb keeps only in-frame clonotypes and omits some of them. The table includes about 510,000 clones, about 96% detected once. CDR1 and CDR2 (germline): SGHDT, YYEEEE. V was trimmed by 2 bases and J by 4 bases, leaving 7 bases between them. The CDR3 sequence is 12 residues long. The TCR was taken from a woman aged 25 to 45 in good health. This chain joins TRBV5-6 and TRBJ2-7, with TRBD1 as a possible D gene (6 bases). Sequenced sample: naive CD4+ T cells sorted from blood. The subset is: CD45RA+ positively selected. CDR3 residues: CASSLQGYEQYF. The CDR3 nucleotides are TGTGCCAGCAGCTTACAGGGATACGAGCAGTACTTC.